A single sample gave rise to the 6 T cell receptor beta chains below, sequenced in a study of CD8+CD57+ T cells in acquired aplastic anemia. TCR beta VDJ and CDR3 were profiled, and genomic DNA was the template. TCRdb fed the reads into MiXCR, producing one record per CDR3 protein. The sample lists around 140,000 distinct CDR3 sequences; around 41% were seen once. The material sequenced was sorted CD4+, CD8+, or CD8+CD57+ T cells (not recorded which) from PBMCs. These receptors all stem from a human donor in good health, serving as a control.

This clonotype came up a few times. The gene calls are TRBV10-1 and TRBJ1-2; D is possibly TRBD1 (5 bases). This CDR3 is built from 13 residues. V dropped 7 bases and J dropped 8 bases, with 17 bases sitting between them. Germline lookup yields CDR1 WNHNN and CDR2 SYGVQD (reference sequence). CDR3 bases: TGCGCCAGCACCGCCGGCAGGGTCGACGGCTACACCTTC. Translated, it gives CASTAGRVDGYTF.

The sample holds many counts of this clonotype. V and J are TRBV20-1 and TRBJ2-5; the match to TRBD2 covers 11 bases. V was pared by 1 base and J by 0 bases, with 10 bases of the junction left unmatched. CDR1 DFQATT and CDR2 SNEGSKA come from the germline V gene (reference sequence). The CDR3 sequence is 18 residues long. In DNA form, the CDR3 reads TGCAGTGCTAGAGCACTAGCGGGAGTGACGGGGTACCAAGAGACCCAGTACTTC. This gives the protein CSARALAGVTGYQETQYF.

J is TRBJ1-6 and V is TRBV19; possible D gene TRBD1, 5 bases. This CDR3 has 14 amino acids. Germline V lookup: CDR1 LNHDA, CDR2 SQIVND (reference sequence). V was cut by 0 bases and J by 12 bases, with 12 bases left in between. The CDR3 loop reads CASSIDSPGGPLHF. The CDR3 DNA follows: TGTGCCAGTAGTATAGATTCTCCGGGGGGACCCCTCCACTTT.

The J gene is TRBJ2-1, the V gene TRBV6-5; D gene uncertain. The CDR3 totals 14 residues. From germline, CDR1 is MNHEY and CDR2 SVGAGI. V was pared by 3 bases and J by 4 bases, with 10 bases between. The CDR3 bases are TGTGCCAGCAGTTATCTGGACGGATACAATGAGCAGTTCTTC. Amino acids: CASSYLDGYNEQFF.

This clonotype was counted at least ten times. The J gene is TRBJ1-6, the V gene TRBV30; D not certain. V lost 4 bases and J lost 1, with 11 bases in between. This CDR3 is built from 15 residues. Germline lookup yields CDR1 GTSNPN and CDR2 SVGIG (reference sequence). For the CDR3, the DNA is TGTGCCTGGACCACTTTGGGGTCCTATAATTCACCCCTCCACTTT. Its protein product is CAWTTLGSYNSPLHF.

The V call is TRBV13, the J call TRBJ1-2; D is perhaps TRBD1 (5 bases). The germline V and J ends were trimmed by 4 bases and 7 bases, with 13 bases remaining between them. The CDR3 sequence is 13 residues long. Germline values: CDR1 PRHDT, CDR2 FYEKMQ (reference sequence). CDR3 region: CASSSGTQGGYTF. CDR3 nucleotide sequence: TGTGCCAGCAGCTCCGGGACCCAAGGTGGCTACACCTTC.